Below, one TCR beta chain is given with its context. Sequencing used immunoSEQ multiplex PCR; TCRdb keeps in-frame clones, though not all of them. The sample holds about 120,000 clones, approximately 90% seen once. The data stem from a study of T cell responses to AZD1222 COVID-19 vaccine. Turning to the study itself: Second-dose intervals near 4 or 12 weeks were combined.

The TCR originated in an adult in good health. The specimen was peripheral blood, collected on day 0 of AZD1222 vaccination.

CDR3 protein: CASRLTGTGDPGELFF. The CDR3 DNA reads as TGTGCCAGCAGACTCACCGGGACAGGGGACCCCGGGGAGCTGTTTTTT. The chain links TRBV6-6 to TRBJ2-2; the match to TRBD1 covers 10 bases. V was pared by 6 bases and J by 6 bases, with 10 bases of the junction left unmatched. The CDR3 has 16 amino acids. Looked up from germline, CDR1 is MNHNY and CDR2 is SVGAGI (reference sequence).